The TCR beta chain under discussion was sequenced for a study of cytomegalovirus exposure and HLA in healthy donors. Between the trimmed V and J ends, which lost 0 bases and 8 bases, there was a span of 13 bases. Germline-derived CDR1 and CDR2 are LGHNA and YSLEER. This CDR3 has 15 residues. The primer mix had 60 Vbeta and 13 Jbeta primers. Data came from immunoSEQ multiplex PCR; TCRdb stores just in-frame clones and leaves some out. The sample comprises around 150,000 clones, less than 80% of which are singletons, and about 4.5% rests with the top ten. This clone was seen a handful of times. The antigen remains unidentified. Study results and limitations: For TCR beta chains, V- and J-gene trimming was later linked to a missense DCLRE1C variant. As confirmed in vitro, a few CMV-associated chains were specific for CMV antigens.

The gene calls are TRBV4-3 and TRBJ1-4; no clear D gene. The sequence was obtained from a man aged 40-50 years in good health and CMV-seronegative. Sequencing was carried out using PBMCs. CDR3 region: CASSQEGRGSEKLFF. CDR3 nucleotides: TGCGCCAGCAGCCAAGAAGGTCGAGGGAGCGAAAAACTGTTTTTT.